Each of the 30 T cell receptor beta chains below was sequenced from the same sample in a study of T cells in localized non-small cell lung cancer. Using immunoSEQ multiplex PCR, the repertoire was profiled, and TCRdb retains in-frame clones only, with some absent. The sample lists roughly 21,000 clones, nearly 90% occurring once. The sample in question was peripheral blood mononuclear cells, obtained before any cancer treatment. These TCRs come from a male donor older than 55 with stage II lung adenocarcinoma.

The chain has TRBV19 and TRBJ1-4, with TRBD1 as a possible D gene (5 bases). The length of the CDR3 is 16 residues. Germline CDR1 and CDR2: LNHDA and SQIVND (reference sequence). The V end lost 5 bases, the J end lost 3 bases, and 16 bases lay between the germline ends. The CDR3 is CASSSPHQGANEKLFF. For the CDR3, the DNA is TGTGCCAGTAGTTCCCCTCACCAGGGAGCTAATGAAAAACTGTTTTTT.

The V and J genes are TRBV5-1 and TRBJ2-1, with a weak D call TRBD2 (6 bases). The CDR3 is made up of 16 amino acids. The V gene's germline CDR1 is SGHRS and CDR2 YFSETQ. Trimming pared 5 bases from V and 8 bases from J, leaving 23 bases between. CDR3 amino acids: CASRLPAPGVTDEQFF. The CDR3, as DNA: TGCGCCAGCAGGCTCCCCGCTCCGGGAGTGACGGATGAGCAGTTCTTC.

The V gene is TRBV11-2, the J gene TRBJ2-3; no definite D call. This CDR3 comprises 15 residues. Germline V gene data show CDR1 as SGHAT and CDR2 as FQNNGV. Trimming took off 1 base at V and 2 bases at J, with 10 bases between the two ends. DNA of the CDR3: TGTGCCAGCAGCTTAGTAGGCAAGTTCACAGATACGCAGTATTTT. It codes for CASSLVGKFTDTQYF. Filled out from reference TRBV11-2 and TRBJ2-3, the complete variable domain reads EAGVAQSPRYKIIEKRQSVAFWCNPISGHATLYWYQQILGQGPKLLIQFQNNGVVDDSQLPKDRFSAERLKGVDSTLKIQPAKLEDSAVYLCASSLVGKFTDTQYFGPGTRLTVL.

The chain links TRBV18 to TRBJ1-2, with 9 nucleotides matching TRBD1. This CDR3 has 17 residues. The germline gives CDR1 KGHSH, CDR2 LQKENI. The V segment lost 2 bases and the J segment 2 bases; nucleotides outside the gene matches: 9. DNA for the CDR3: TGTGCCAGCTCACCAGAAACAGGGGGCTTAGGGAACTATGGCTACACCTTC. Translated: CASSPETGGLGNYGYTF.

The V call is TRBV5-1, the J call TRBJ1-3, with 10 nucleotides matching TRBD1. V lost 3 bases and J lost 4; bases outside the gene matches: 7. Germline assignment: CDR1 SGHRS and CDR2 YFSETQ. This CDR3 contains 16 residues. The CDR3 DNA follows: TGCGCCAGCAGCTCAGCCGGGACAGGGGCCGGAAACACCATATATTTT. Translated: CASSSAGTGAGNTIYF.

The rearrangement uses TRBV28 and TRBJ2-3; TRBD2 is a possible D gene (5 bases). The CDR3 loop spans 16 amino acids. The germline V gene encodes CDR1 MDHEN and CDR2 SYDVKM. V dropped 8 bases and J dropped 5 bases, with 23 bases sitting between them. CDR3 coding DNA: TGTGCCAGCTCCCCTGCCGTATGGAGCGAGGGAGATACGCAGTATTTT. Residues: CASSPAVWSEGDTQYF. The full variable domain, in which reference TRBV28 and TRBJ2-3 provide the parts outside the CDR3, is DVKVTQSSRYLVKRTGEKVFLECVQDMDHENMFWYRQDPGLGLRLIYFSYDVKMKEKGDIPEGYSVSREKKERFSLILESASTNQTSMYLCASSPAVWSEGDTQYFGPGTRLTVL.

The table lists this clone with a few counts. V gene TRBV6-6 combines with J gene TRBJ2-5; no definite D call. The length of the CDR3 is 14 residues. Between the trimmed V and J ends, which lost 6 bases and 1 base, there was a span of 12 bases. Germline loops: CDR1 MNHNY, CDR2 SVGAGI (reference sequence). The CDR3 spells CASSYVQIQETQYF. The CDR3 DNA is TGTGCCAGCAGCTACGTACAGATCCAAGAGACCCAGTACTTC.

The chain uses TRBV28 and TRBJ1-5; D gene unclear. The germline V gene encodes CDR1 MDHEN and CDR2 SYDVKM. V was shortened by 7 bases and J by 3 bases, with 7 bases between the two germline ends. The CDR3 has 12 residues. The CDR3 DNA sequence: TGTGCCAGCACGCCCTACAATCAGCCCCAGCATTTT. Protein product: CASTPYNQPQHF. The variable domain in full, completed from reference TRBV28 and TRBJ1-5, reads DVKVTQSSRYLVKRTGEKVFLECVQDMDHENMFWYRQDPGLGLRLIYFSYDVKMKEKGDIPEGYSVSREKKERFSLILESASTNQTSMYLCASTPYNQPQHFGDGTRLSIL.

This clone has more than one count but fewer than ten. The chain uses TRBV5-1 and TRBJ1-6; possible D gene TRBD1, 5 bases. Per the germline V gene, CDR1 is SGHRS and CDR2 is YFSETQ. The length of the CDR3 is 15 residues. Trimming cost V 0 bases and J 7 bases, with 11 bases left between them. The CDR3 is CASSLDGADNSPLHF. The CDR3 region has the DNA TGCGCCAGCAGCTTGGATGGGGCAGACAATTCACCCCTCCACTTT.

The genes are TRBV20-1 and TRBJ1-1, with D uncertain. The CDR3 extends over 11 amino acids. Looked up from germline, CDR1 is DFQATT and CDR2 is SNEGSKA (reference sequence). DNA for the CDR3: TGCAGCGGAACCGGACGATCTGAAGCTTTCTTT. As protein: CSGTGRSEAFF.

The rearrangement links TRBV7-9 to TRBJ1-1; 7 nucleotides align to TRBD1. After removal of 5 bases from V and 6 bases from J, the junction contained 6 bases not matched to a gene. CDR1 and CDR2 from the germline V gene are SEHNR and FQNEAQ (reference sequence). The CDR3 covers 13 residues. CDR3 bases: TGTGCCAGCAGCGTTACAGGGGAATCTGAAGCTTTCTTT. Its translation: CASSVTGESEAFF.

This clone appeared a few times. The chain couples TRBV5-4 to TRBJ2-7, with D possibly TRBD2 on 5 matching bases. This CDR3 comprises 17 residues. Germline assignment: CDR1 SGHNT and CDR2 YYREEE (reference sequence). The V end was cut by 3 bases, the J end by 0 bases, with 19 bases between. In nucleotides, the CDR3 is TGTGCCAGCAGCTCGGCCTCGGGCGGCGGGTACTCCTACGAGCAGTACTTC. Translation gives CASSSASGGGYSYEQYF.

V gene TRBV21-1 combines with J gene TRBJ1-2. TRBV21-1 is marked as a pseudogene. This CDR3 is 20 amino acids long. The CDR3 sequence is CASSKVWARGRGCPAYGYTF. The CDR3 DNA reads TGTGCCAGCAGCAAAGTATGGGCGCGGGGCAGGGGCTGTCCAGCCTATGGCTACACCTTC.

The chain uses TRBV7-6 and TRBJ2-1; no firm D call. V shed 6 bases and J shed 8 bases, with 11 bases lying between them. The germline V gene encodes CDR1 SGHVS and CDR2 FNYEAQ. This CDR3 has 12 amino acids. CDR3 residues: CASSLNVDEQFF. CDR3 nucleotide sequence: TGTGCCAGCAGTCTAAACGTGGATGAGCAGTTCTTC.

CDR3 sequence (DNA): TGTGCCAGCCAGCGGGCCGCCGGGGAGCTGTTTTTT. It translates to CASQRAAGELFF. The V gene is TRBV11-3, the J gene TRBJ2-2, with D tentatively TRBD2 (6 bases). Trimming pared 8 bases from V and 6 bases from J, leaving 10 bases between. This CDR3 region has 12 residues. CDR1 SGHNT and CDR2 YENEEA come from the germline V gene.

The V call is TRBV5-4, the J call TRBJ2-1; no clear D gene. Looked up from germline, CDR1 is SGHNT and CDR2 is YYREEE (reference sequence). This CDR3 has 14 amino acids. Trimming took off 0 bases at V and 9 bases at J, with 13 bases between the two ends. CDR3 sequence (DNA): TGTGCCAGCAGCTTGGCCTCTTCCGACGGTGAGCAGTTCTTC. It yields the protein CASSLASSDGEQFF.

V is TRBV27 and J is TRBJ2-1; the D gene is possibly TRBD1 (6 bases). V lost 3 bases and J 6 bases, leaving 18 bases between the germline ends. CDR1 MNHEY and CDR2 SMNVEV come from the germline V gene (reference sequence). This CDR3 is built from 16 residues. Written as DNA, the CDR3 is TGTGCCAGCAGTTTTATGGGTATAGGCAGGGGCAATGAGCAGTTCTTC. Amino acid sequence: CASSFMGIGRGNEQFF.

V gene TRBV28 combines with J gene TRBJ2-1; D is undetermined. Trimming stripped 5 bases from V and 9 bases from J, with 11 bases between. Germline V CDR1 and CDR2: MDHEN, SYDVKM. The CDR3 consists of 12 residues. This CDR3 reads CASSQVMGEQFF. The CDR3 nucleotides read TGTGCCAGCAGTCAAGTTATGGGTGAGCAGTTCTTC.

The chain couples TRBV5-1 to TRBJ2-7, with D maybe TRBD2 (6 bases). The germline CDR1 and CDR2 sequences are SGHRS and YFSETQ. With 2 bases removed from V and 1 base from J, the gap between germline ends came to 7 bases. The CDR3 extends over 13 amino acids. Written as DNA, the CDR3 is TGCGCCAGCAGCTTCGGGGGTTCCTACGAGCAGTACTTC. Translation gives CASSFGGSYEQYF.

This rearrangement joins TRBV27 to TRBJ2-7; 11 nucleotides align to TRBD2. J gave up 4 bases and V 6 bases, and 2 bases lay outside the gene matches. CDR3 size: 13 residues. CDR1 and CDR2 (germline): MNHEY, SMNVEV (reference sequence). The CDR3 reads CASRIAGGYEQYF. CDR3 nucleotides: TGTGCCAGCAGAATAGCGGGAGGGTACGAGCAGTACTTC.

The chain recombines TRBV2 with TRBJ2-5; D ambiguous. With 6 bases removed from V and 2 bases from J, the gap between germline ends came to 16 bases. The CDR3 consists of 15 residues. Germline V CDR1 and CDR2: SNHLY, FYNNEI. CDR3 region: CASSFSGTQQETQYF. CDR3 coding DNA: TGTGCCAGCAGCTTCAGTGGAACCCAGCAAGAGACCCAGTACTTC.

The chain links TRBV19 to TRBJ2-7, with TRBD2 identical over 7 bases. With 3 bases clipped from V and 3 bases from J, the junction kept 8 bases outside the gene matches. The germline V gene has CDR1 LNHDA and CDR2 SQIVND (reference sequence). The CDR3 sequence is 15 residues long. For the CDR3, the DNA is TGTGCCAGTAGTATGGGTCTAGCGGTAGGCTACGAGCAGTACTTC. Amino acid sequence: CASSMGLAVGYEQYF. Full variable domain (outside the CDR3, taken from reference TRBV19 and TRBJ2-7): DGGITQSPKYLFRKEGQNVTLSCEQNLNHDAMYWYRQDPGQGLRLIYYSQIVNDFQKGDIAEGYSVSREKKESFPLTVTSAQKNPTAFYLCASSMGLAVGYEQYFGPGTRLTVT.

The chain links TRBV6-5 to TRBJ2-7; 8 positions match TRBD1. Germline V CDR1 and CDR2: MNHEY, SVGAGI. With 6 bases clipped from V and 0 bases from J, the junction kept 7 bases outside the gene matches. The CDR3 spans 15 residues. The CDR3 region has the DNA TGTGCCAGCAGCCGACAGGGGTTAAGCTCCTACGAGCAGTACTTC. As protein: CASSRQGLSSYEQYF.

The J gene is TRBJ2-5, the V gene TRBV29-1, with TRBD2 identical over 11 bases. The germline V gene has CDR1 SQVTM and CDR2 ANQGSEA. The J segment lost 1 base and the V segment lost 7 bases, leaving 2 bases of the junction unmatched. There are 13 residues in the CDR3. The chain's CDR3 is CSAGLAAQETQYF. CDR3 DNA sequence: TGCAGCGCGGGACTAGCGGCCCAAGAGACCCAGTACTTC.

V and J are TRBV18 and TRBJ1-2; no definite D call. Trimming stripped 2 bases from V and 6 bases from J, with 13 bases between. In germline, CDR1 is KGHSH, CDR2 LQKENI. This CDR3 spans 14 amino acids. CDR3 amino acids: CASSPNGRLDGYTF. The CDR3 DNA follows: TGTGCCAGCTCACCAAACGGACGGTTGGATGGCTACACCTTC.

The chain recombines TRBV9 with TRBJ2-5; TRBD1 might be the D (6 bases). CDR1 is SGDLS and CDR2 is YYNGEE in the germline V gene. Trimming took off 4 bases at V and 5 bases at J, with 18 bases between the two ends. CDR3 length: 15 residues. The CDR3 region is CASSTSPGAEETQYF. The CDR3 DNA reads TGTGCCAGCAGCACGAGCCCAGGGGCAGAGGAGACCCAGTACTTC.

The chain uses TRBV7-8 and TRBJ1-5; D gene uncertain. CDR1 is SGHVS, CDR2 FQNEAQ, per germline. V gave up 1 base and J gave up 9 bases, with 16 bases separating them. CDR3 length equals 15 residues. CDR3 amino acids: CASSLEAVFEPPQHF. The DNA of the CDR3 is TGTGCCAGCAGCTTAGAGGCGGTCTTCGAGCCGCCCCAGCATTTT.

The CDR3 DNA is TGTGCCAGCTCTCGAGTAGGAGATGAAAAACTGTTTTTT. Its protein product is CASSRVGDEKLFF. This chain joins TRBV18 and TRBJ1-4; D uncertain. Looked up from germline, CDR1 is KGHSH and CDR2 is LQKENI. With 6 bases removed from V and 6 bases from J, the gap between germline ends came to 11 bases. This CDR3 comprises 13 residues. The whole variable domain, filled in from reference TRBV18 and TRBJ1-4, reads NAGVMQNPRHLVRRRGQEARLRCSPMKGHSHVYWYRQLPEEGLKFMVYLQKENIIDESGMPKERFSAEFPKEGPSILRIQQVVRGDSAAYFCASSRVGDEKLFFGSGTQLSVL.

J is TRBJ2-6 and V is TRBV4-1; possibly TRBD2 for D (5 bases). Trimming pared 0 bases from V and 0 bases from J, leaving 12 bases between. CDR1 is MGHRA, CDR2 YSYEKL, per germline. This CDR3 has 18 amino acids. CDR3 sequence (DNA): TGCGCCAGCAGCCAAGAATGGGTTCGGGGCTCTGGGGCCAACGTCCTGACTTTC. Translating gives CASSQEWVRGSGANVLTF.

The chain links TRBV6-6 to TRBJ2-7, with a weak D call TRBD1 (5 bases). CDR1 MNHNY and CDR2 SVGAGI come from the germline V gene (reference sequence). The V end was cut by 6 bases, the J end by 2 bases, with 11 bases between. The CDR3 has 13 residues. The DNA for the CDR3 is TGTGCCAGCAGGAAACAGGTTCCCTACGAGCAGTACTTC. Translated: CASRKQVPYEQYF.